Presented here are 10 T cell receptor beta chains from one specimen sequenced in a study. TCRdb independently ran MiXCR on the 5' RACE reads; one entry per CDR3 protein. The sample lists approximately 250 distinct CDR3 sequences, less than 30% occurring once. The sample comprised total memory T cells from blood PBMCs. The subset denotes: transitional memory CD4+ T cells. The receptors stem from a male donor with HIV.

The rearrangement links TRBV4-2 to TRBJ1-3, with no clear D. Deletions cut 1 base from V and 4 bases from J, with 8 bases between. Germline V gives CDR1 LGHNA, CDR2 YNFKEQ. The CDR3 has 14 amino acids. DNA of the CDR3: TGTGCCAGCAGCCAAGGGAGGTCGGGAAACACCATATATTTT. Translated, it gives CASSQGRSGNTIYF.

The J gene is TRBJ2-1, the V gene TRBV9; 7 bases are shared with TRBD2. From germline, CDR1 is SGDLS and CDR2 YYNGEE. The CDR3 extends over 13 amino acids. Losses at the gene ends were 5 bases for V and 10 bases for J; bases not matched to a gene: 9. In nucleotides, the CDR3 is TGTGCCAGCAGTCTAGCGGTTAGCGGGGAGCAGTTCTTC. As protein: CASSLAVSGEQFF.

The genes are TRBV15 and TRBJ1-1, with a weak D call TRBD1 (5 bases). From germline, CDR1 is LNHNV and CDR2 YYDKDF (reference sequence). The CDR3 runs 13 residues. V was shortened by 1 base and J by 3 bases, with 6 bases between the two germline ends. The chain's CDR3 is CATSRGGDTEAFF. CDR3 nucleotide sequence: TGTGCCACCAGCAGAGGGGGGGACACTGAAGCTTTCTTT.

The chain is built from TRBV4-1 and TRBJ1-1; D ambiguous. The CDR3 runs 16 residues. Germline V gene lookup returns CDR1 MGHRA and CDR2 YSYEKL. V lost 1 base to trimming and J lost 5 bases, with 17 bases between them. The CDR3 DNA sequence: TGCGCCAGCAGCCAAGGACGACCGGGGATGAGGACTGAAGCTTTCTTT. Translated: CASSQGRPGMRTEAFF.

This clonotype was picked up a small number of times. The chain uses TRBV7-6 and TRBJ1-6; no definite D call. V was cut by 2 bases and J by 9 bases, with 5 bases left in between. Germline CDR1 and CDR2: SGHVS and FNYEAQ. The CDR3 totals 12 residues. CDR3 sequence: CASSLIGSPLHF. The CDR3 DNA sequence: TGTGCCAGCAGCTTAATCGGTTCACCCCTCCACTTT.

This clonotype was seen a few times. A junction end diverges from the germline sequence, so it may reflect a read error. The rearrangement uses TRBV7-7 and TRBJ2-1, with 13 bases fitting TRBD2. The CDR3 has 15 amino acids. From germline, CDR1 is SSHAT and CDR2 FNYEAQ (reference sequence). This CDR3 reads CASSLGTSGVNEQFF. CDR3 in DNA: TGTGCTAGCAGCCTCGGGACTAGCGGGGTTAATGAGCAGTTCTTC.

The gene calls are TRBV6-1 and TRBJ1-5; 7 bases agree with TRBD1. Germline assignment: CDR1 MNHNS and CDR2 SASEGT. The CDR3 runs 13 residues. Trimming cost V 6 bases and J 4 bases; bases outside gene matches: 3. CDR3 nucleotide sequence: TGTGCCAGCAGACAACAGGGGAATCAGCCCCAGCATTTT. Translating it yields CASRQQGNQPQHF.

This clonotype has more than one count but fewer than ten. The V gene is TRBV24-1, the J gene TRBJ2-3; a weak D match, TRBD2 (6 bases). V was shortened by 4 bases and J by 7 bases, with 14 bases between the two germline ends. Germline-derived CDR1 and CDR2 are KGHDR and SFDVKD. This CDR3 has 14 amino acids. The CDR3 loop is CATSERGGANTQYF. For the CDR3, the DNA is TGTGCCACCAGTGAGCGGGGTGGGGCGAATACGCAGTATTTT.

This sequence joins TRBV5-1 and TRBJ1-1; the match to TRBD1 covers 9 bases. The length of the CDR3 is 16 residues. CDR1 SGHRS and CDR2 YFSETQ come from the germline V gene. Trimming took 4 bases from V and 1 from J; bases not matched to a gene: 8. CDR3: CASSEDGTGSNTEAFF. For the CDR3, the DNA is TGCGCCAGCAGCGAAGACGGGACAGGGTCGAACACTGAAGCTTTCTTT.

This clonotype occurred a few times. The chain uses TRBV6-4 and TRBJ2-1, with D hard to call. Germline V lookup: CDR1 MRHNA, CDR2 SNTAGT. V lost 1 base, J lost 0 bases, and 4 bases lay in between. This CDR3 has 14 amino acids. This CDR3 reads CASSDFGSYNEQFF. The CDR3 DNA follows: TGTGCCAGCAGTGACTTCGGCTCCTACAATGAGCAGTTCTTC.